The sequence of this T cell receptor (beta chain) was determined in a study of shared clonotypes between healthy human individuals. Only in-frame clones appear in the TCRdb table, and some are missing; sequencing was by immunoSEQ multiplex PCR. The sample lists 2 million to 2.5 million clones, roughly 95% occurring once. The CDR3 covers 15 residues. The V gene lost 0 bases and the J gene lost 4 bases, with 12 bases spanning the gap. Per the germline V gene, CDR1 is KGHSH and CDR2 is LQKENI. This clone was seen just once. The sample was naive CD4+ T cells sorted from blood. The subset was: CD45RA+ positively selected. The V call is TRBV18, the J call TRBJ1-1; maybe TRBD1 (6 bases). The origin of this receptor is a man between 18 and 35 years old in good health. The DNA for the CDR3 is TGTGCCAGCTCACCACCGGCAGGGGTATTCACTGAAGCTTTCTTT. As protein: CASSPPAGVFTEAFF.